This T cell receptor beta chain was identified in a study of blood T cell repertoires in COVID-19. This CDR3 region has 14 residues. Looked up from germline, CDR1 is MNHEY and CDR2 is SMNVEV (reference sequence). Between the trimmed V and J ends, which lost 8 bases and 0 bases, there was a span of 12 bases. All exposed participants met a person with COVID-19 within 2 weeks before entering the study. This clone came up once. As handled by the study authors: Nucleated cell number was recorded as an estimate derived from reference gene primer amplification. Measured with immunoSEQ multiplex PCR; TCRdb has only the in-frame clones, and not every one. V and J calls and clone size are given by that table; D and trimming were obtained from the DNA. The sample records around 270,000 clones, approximately 89% being singletons.

The rearrangement links TRBV27 to TRBJ2-3, with D uncertain. This TCR was recovered from a woman aged 40 to 50 who had been exposed to COVID-19. The sample consisted of PBMCs or T cells enriched from blood (not recorded which). CDR3 region: CASQALSSTDTQYF. Here the CDR3 DNA reads TGTGCCAGCCAGGCATTATCAAGCACAGATACGCAGTATTTT.